This T cell receptor (beta chain) came from a study of T cells in women clearing cervical HPV infection. For the study at large: Cases: HPV16-related CIN3 or worse on histology, 2 invasive cancers. Study results and limitations: Richness plus V gene abundances separated cases from controls with AUC 0.7 to 0.9. CIN3+ cases had significantly higher TCR repertoire richness than controls, but evenness did not differ.

Per germline, CDR1 MNHNS and CDR2 SASEGT. CDR3 length: 16 residues. V shed 3 bases and J shed 2 bases, with 15 bases lying between them. About this clone: The antigen remains undetermined. The read ends 3 residues shy of where the CDR3 ends; the end is completed using the germline J gene.

Only in-frame clones appear in the TCRdb table, and some are missing; sequencing was by immunoSEQ multiplex PCR. Its listing shows roughly 29,000 clones. The material sequenced was blood buffy coat. The chain couples TRBV6-1 to TRBJ2-3, with D perhaps matching TRBD2 (6 bases). The receptor's source is a woman between 18 and 75 years old with a cervical HPV16 infection that either progressed to CIN3+ or cleared (not recorded which). CDR3 sequence reads: CASSDARDSNTDTQYF. The CDR3 bases that were read are TGTGCCAGCAGTGATGCTCGGGACTCAAACACAGATACG.